Sequencing of this T cell receptor (beta chain) was carried out in a study of TIL therapy for anti-PD-1-resistant metastatic lung cancer. Study details: A handful of tumors were EGFR-mutant and two were ALK-rearranged.

The CDR3 contains 13 residues. Regarding this clone: No antigen is known for it.

The immunoSEQ assay was v3. The data were produced by immunoSEQ multiplex PCR, yet TCRdb's version contains in-frame clones alone and is incomplete. The sample carries 45,000 to 75,000 clones, roughly two thirds recorded once. Study-wide findings and caveats: Treatment-naive, never-smoker and oncogene-addicted patients were overrepresented in this highly selected cohort. After infusion, TIL clonotypes partly replaced peripheral T cells and declined over months.

The time point is: pre-treatment sample, taken before nivolumab and TIL therapy. This chain joins TRBV21-1 and TRBJ1-1. TRBV21-1 is shown as a pseudogene. Sequencing was performed on blood, taken at baseline. The source is a person between 25 and 79 years old with non-small cell lung cancer. CDR3 bases: TGTGCCAGCAGCAAACAAGATGACACTGAAGCTTTCTTT. Its protein product is CASSKQDDTEAFF.